These 7 T cell receptor beta chains share one sample of origin, sequenced in a study of PD-1 blockade in classical Hodgkin lymphoma. Assay: immunoSEQ multiplex PCR; the TCRdb copy retains only in-frame clones and omits some. The repertoire includes some 21,000 clones, less than 75% of them detected once, and under 25% sits in the top ten. Stated time point: cycle 4 day 1 (C4D1), after five to seven weeks of nivolumab. Brentuximab vedotin exposure varied, and every patient relapsed after autologous stem cell transplantation. The specimen comprised peripheral blood mononuclear cells (PBMCs), sampled before the fourth cycle of nivolumab. These receptors originate from a human donor with classical Hodgkin lymphoma.

Points on this clone: Sequence at one end of the junction differs from germline and may be a read error. The chain links TRBV28 to TRBJ2-7; D is uncertain. Germline V CDR1 and CDR2: MDHEN, SYDVKM. This CDR3 is 12 amino acids long. The CDR3 spells CASSPTDRPAHF. The CDR3 DNA is TGTGCCAGCAGCCCCACTGACCGTCCTGCGCACTTC.

The chain recombines TRBV5-1 with TRBJ2-7; 8 nucleotides match TRBD1. The CDR3 totals 14 residues. CDR1 and CDR2 (germline): SGHRS, YFSETQ. With 4 bases clipped from V and 3 bases from J, the junction kept 6 bases outside the gene matches. CDR3 amino acids: CASSARQGIYEQYF. The CDR3 nucleotides read TGCGCCAGCAGCGCGCGACAGGGGATCTACGAGCAGTACTTC.

Comments on this clone: This CDR3 is also generated by other DNA sequences in the sample. This chain joins TRBV5-5 and TRBJ1-1; D remains unclear. The V end lost 1 base, the J end lost 1 base, and 8 bases lay between the germline ends. This CDR3 is 14 amino acids long. CDR1 is SGHKS and CDR2 is YYEKEE in the germline V gene (reference sequence). The CDR3 sequence: CASSLTGRNTEAFF. The CDR3 DNA follows: TGTGCCAGCAGCTTGACTGGGAGGAACACTGAAGCTTTCTTT.

This clone was observed a few times. The chain has TRBV19 and TRBJ2-1; D is ambiguous. Germline V CDR1 and CDR2: LNHDA, SQIVND (reference sequence). The CDR3 sequence is 14 residues long. Trimming pared 1 base from V and 4 bases from J, leaving 8 bases between. The CDR3 sequence is CASSIGGTYNEQFF. The CDR3 DNA reads TGTGCCAGTAGTATAGGTGGCACATACAATGAGCAGTTCTTC.

The chain uses TRBV28 and TRBJ1-2; 7 positions match TRBD1. The junction had 8 bases not matched to a gene; V was cut back by 3 bases and J by 4 bases. Germline CDR1 reads MDHEN; CDR2 reads SYDVKM. The CDR3 length is 15 residues. CDR3 sequence reads: CASSFRTGLSYGYTF. For the CDR3, the DNA is TGTGCCAGCAGTTTTCGGACAGGTCTTTCCTATGGCTACACCTTC.

V usage is TRBV27 and J usage is TRBJ1-4; no definite D call. Germline loops: CDR1 MNHEY, CDR2 SMNVEV (reference sequence). This CDR3 region has 13 residues. Trimming left V 5 bases short and J 7 bases short, with 11 bases between. The chain's CDR3 is CASSPRLGEKLFF. Written as DNA, the CDR3 is TGTGCCAGCAGTCCCAGACTAGGTGAAAAACTGTTTTTT.

The gene calls are TRBV6-1 and TRBJ2-1; a weak D match, TRBD2 (6 bases). Trimming cost V 2 bases and J 4 bases, with 12 bases left between them. Germline V gives CDR1 MNHNS, CDR2 SASEGT. The CDR3 has 15 residues. For the CDR3, the DNA is TGTGCCAGCAGTGAAATGGGAGGTGGATACAATGAGCAGTTCTTC. Translation: CASSEMGGGYNEQFF.